This TCR beta chain appears in the sequencing data of a study of cytomegalovirus exposure and HLA in healthy donors. The primer mix had 60 Vbeta and 13 Jbeta primers. Assay: immunoSEQ multiplex PCR; the TCRdb copy retains only in-frame clones and omits some. The sample records 100,000 to 150,000 clones, 60% to 85% being singletons. The germline gives CDR1 MNHEY, CDR2 SMNVEV (reference sequence). CDR3 length equals 14 residues. Trimming removed 6 bases at V and 9 bases at J, with 15 bases between. Concerning this clone: What it recognizes is unknown.

The study's findings and limits: A later analysis found that most CMV-associated TCR beta chains appeared HLA-restricted. The study carried out a later analysis of TCR beta sequences. It associated approximately 16,000 of them with specific HLA alleles at a false discovery rate of 0.05. Later analysis associated a missense DCLRE1C variant with TCR beta V- and J-gene trimming. Reportedly, fewer N-insertions than the approximately 700-donor mean appeared in an Asian-associated ancestry cluster in a later analysis.

The source of this sequence is a man aged 50 to 60 in good health and CMV-seronegative. V and J are TRBV27 and TRBJ1-6, with D unresolved. The material sequenced was PBMCs. The CDR3 nucleotides are TGTGCCAGCAGCTTGGGAGGGAGGGTTTCACCCCTCCACTTT. Protein sequence: CASSLGGRVSPLHF.